This passage covers 27 T cell receptor beta chains from one sample sequenced in a study of Ad26.COV2.S vaccination and SARS-CoV-2 variants. Using immunoSEQ multiplex PCR, the repertoire was profiled, and TCRdb retains in-frame clones only, with some absent. The sample includes around 320,000 clones, roughly 87% seen only once; the top ten take 3.4%. Treatment in this sample: some 20 received Ad26.COV2.S at low or high dose, single or two shots; roughly five received placebo; per-sample allocation not given. Sample collection was performed on day 63 after the first vaccine or placebo injection. The source was peripheral blood, collected in a trial of Ad26.COV2.S vaccine versus placebo. These receptor sequences come from a person aged 18-60 years who received the Ad26.COV2.S COVID-19 vaccine or a placebo.

CDR3 in DNA: TGCGCCAGCAGCCAAGATCCCTGGCCTAGCTACAATGAGCAGTTCTTC. Protein sequence: CASSQDPWPSYNEQFF. This chain joins TRBV4-1 and TRBJ2-1; D is unresolved. Per germline, CDR1 MGHRA and CDR2 YSYEKL. V shed 0 bases and J shed 3 bases, with 12 bases lying between them. The CDR3 loop spans 16 amino acids.

This chain uses TRBV7-9 with TRBJ1-4; unclear D gene. Trimming took 0 bases from V and 5 from J, leaving 13 bases between them. The germline gives CDR1 SEHNR, CDR2 FQNEAQ (reference sequence). CDR3 length: 16 amino acids. This CDR3 is CASSLAGGSLNEKLFF. The CDR3 DNA reads as TGTGCCAGCAGCTTAGCAGGAGGGTCCCTCAATGAAAAACTGTTTTTT.

The chain combines TRBV4-1 with TRBJ1-3; D unresolved. The germline CDR1 and CDR2 sequences are MGHRA and YSYEKL. The CDR3 spans 15 residues. The V and J ends lost 2 bases and 0 bases respectively, with 8 bases between them. CDR3 coding DNA: TGCGCCAGCAGCCAAAACGACCTCTCTGGAAACACCATATATTTT. It encodes CASSQNDLSGNTIYF.

In this sample, this clone turned up a few times. The V gene is TRBV19, the J gene TRBJ2-7, with D possibly called TRBD1 or TRBD2 (5 bases each). CDR1 is LNHDA, CDR2 SQIVND, per germline (reference sequence). Deletions cut 4 bases from V and 2 bases from J, with 15 bases between. The CDR3 is made up of 15 amino acids. The CDR3 reads CASSRAGTVTYEQYF. CDR3 in DNA: TGTGCCAGTAGTAGGGCCGGGACGGTGACCTACGAGCAGTACTTC.

This chain uses TRBV4-2 with TRBJ1-1; no reliable D call. The V gene's germline CDR1 is LGHNA and CDR2 YNFKEQ. The length of the CDR3 is 15 residues. Trimming took 4 bases from V and 1 from J, leaving 13 bases between them. The CDR3 region has the DNA TGTGCCAGCAGCCTCGAGGGAGGTGCGAACACTGAAGCTTTCTTT. It yields the protein CASSLEGGANTEAFF.

This clone was observed once. The chain carries TRBV2 and TRBJ1-2; D is unresolved. The V and J ends lost 3 bases and 7 bases respectively, with 12 bases between them. The germline CDR1 and CDR2 sequences are SNHLY and FYNNEI. The CDR3 spans 13 residues. Here the CDR3 DNA reads TGTGCCAGCAGTGATCGGCTGGTTGGTGGCTACACCTTC. Amino acid sequence: CASSDRLVGGYTF.

The chain links TRBV7-6 to TRBJ1-6; tentative D call: TRBD1 (5 bases). The V gene lost 3 bases and the J gene lost 10 bases, with 19 bases spanning the gap. The CDR3 has 16 residues. CDR1 is SGHVS and CDR2 is FNYEAQ in the germline V gene. The CDR3 here is CASSLTASSVWSPLHF. CDR3 coding DNA: TGTGCCAGCAGCTTGACAGCCAGTTCCGTCTGGTCACCCCTCCACTTT.

The chain recombines TRBV5-1 with TRBJ1-2; D is possibly TRBD1 (6 bases). V shed 0 bases and J shed 3 bases, with 18 bases lying between them. The CDR3 extends over 17 amino acids. The germline CDR1 and CDR2 sequences are SGHRS and YFSETQ. This chain's CDR3 is CASSLVRSGGADYGYTF. The DNA of the CDR3 is TGCGCCAGCAGCTTGGTACGCTCGGGGGGCGCCGACTATGGCTACACCTTC.

This chain uses TRBV29-1 with TRBJ1-1; a possible D gene is TRBD1 (5 bases). This CDR3 spans 12 amino acids. The germline V and J ends were trimmed by 4 bases and 7 bases, with 13 bases remaining between them. Looked up from germline, CDR1 is SQVTM and CDR2 is ANQGSEA. As DNA, the CDR3 is TGCAGCGTTGGGGGCTTTGCGGGTGAAGCTTTCTTT. Protein sequence: CSVGGFAGEAFF.

The J gene is TRBJ2-5, the V gene TRBV7-6, with D unclear. The CDR3 sequence is 16 residues long. Germline V gives CDR1 SGHVS, CDR2 FNYEAQ. Between the trimmed V and J ends, which lost 5 bases and 2 bases, there was a span of 18 bases. Here the CDR3 DNA reads TGTGCCAGCAGCACCGACGCCTTTTCAGGACAAGAGACCCAGTACTTC. Encoded protein: CASSTDAFSGQETQYF.

The CDR3 loop is CASSQVVQGTYGYTF. Here the CDR3 DNA reads TGCGCCAGCAGCCAAGTGGTACAGGGGACCTATGGCTACACCTTC. The genes are TRBV4-1 and TRBJ1-2; 7 nucleotides agree with TRBD1. V lost 1 base, J lost 4 bases, and 6 bases stayed unmatched. Per the germline V gene, CDR1 is MGHRA and CDR2 is YSYEKL. This CDR3 comprises 15 residues.

This chain uses TRBV6-1 with TRBJ1-2; a possible D gene is TRBD1 (5 bases). Looked up from germline, CDR1 is MNHNS and CDR2 is SASEGT. This CDR3 is built from 13 residues. Trimming cost V 3 bases and J 6 bases, with 11 bases left between them. CDR3 sequence reads: CASSDRGRHGYTF. CDR3 in DNA: TGTGCCAGCAGTGACCGGGGGAGGCATGGCTACACCTTC.

The chain has TRBV6-5 and TRBJ2-7, with D unresolved. Germline-derived CDR1 and CDR2 are MNHEY and SVGAGI. V lost 6 bases to trimming and J lost 6 bases, with 15 bases between them. This CDR3 has 13 amino acids. This chain's CDR3 is CASSLTGALEQYF. The CDR3 DNA reads TGTGCCAGCAGCCTCACCGGCGCCCTCGAGCAGTACTTC.

The chain employs TRBV3-1 (or the pseudogene TRBV3-2) and TRBJ2-7; D call uncertain. The V gene lost 3 bases and the J gene lost 0 bases, with 9 bases spanning the gap. Per germline, CDR1 LGHDT and CDR2 YNNKEL (reference sequence). This CDR3 has 14 residues. The CDR3 nucleotides are TGTGCCAGCAGCCACCTTAGGAGCTCCTACGAGCAGTACTTC. Protein product: CASSHLRSSYEQYF.

This clone was seen more than once but under ten times. The chain is built from TRBV7-8 and TRBJ1-1; tentatively, D is TRBD1 (5 bases). With 2 bases removed from V and 3 bases from J, the gap between germline ends came to 10 bases. The germline gives CDR1 SGHVS, CDR2 FQNEAQ. The CDR3 is 14 residues long. For the CDR3, the DNA is TGTGCCAGCAGCTTACAAACAGGATACACTGAAGCTTTCTTT. Translating it yields CASSLQTGYTEAFF.

The chain carries TRBV7-9 and TRBJ2-3, with D maybe TRBD2 (5 bases). The V and J ends lost 3 bases and 2 bases respectively, with 9 bases between them. The CDR3 spans 14 residues. CDR1 and CDR2 from the germline V gene are SEHNR and FQNEAQ (reference sequence). In DNA, the CDR3 is TGTGCCAGCAGCTTCCGGACTCCCACAGATACGCAGTATTTT. Its protein is CASSFRTPTDTQYF.

The chain links TRBV19 to TRBJ1-4; 7 nucleotides agree with TRBD1. Losses at the gene ends were 1 base for V and 2 bases for J; bases not matched to a gene: 4. CDR3 length: 16 residues. Germline CDR1 is LNHDA and CDR2 is SQIVND (reference sequence). In nucleotides, the CDR3 is TGTGCCAGTAGTATAGGGGGGACAGCGACTAATGAAAAACTGTTTTTT. Translation gives CASSIGGTATNEKLFF.

The chain carries TRBV5-4 and TRBJ2-7; D unresolved. CDR1 is SGHNT, CDR2 YYREEE, per germline (reference sequence). This CDR3 contains 13 residues. The V gene lost 0 bases and the J gene lost 5 bases, with 9 bases spanning the gap. CDR3 in DNA: TGTGCCAGCAGCTTGGCACAGACCGACGAGCAGTACTTC. Translation gives CASSLAQTDEQYF.

The chain joins TRBV18 to TRBJ2-1, with TRBD1 matching 7 bases. V lost 5 bases, J lost 0 bases, and 4 bases stayed unmatched. Per the germline V gene, CDR1 is KGHSH and CDR2 is LQKENI. This CDR3 is 15 amino acids long. The CDR3, as DNA: TGTGCCAGCTCATCGGGACAGTTCTCCTACAATGAGCAGTTCTTC. As protein: CASSSGQFSYNEQFF.

The gene calls are TRBV5-4 and TRBJ2-7, with TRBD2 identical over 8 bases. The CDR3 runs 12 residues. Trimming took 6 bases from V and 6 from J; bases not matched to a gene: 5. Germline V gene data show CDR1 as SGHNT and CDR2 as YYREEE (reference sequence). The DNA for the CDR3 is TGTGCCAGCACCGAACGGGGGGGCGAGCAGTACTTC. This translates into CASTERGGEQYF.

The J gene is TRBJ1-2, the V gene TRBV7-3; TRBD1 aligns across 12 bases. With 5 bases clipped from V and 4 bases from J, the junction kept 11 bases outside the gene matches. Germline CDR1 SGHTA, CDR2 FQGTGA. The length of the CDR3 is 17 residues. The CDR3 region is CASSRSGTGGAGYGYTF. The CDR3 nucleotides read TGTGCCAGCAGCCGTTCCGGGACAGGGGGCGCAGGCTATGGCTACACCTTC.

The chain recombines TRBV27 with TRBJ1-1; D is ambiguous. Germline CDR1 reads MNHEY; CDR2 reads SMNVEV (reference sequence). The V gene lost 3 bases and the J gene lost 4 bases, with 12 bases spanning the gap. The CDR3 sequence is 14 residues long. CDR3 DNA sequence: TGTGCCAGCAGTTTCACACCGGAACGCACTGAAGCTTTCTTT. Its protein product is CASSFTPERTEAFF.

The CDR3 coding sequence is TGTGCCACCAGGGTTCGGGAGAACTATGGCTACACCTTC. Amino acids: CATRVRENYGYTF. The V call is TRBV15, the J call TRBJ1-2; D unclear. This CDR3 contains 13 residues. Germline values: CDR1 LNHNV, CDR2 YYDKDF (reference sequence). V lost 6 bases and J lost 2, with 10 bases in between.

V gene TRBV13 combines with J gene TRBJ2-7; D tentatively fits TRBD1 or TRBD2 (5 bases each). CDR3 length equals 14 residues. Trimming cost V 5 bases and J 1 base, with 12 bases left between them. The germline V gene has CDR1 PRHDT and CDR2 FYEKMQ (reference sequence). The CDR3 sequence: CASSSRDGSYEQYF. DNA of the CDR3: TGTGCCAGCAGCAGCAGGGACGGGTCCTACGAGCAGTACTTC.

The V and J genes are TRBV6-6 and TRBJ2-2; D might be TRBD1 (6 bases). V lost 1 base and J lost 3, with 9 bases in between. In germline, CDR1 is MNHNY, CDR2 SVGAGI (reference sequence). The CDR3 runs to 15 residues. For the CDR3, the DNA is TGTGCCAGCAGTTACTGGGGGCCGGACACCGGGGAGCTGTTTTTT. It specifies CASSYWGPDTGELFF.

Concerning this clone itself: An end of the junction differs from the germline gene, which may be a read error. CDR3 DNA: TGCAGCGCTGAAGGGGGGGAACACTATGGCTACACCTTC. Amino acids: CSAEGGEHYGYTF. This chain links TRBV29-1 with TRBJ1-2; tentative D call: TRBD1 (6 bases). Germline CDR1 SQVTM, CDR2 ANQGSEA. The length of the CDR3 is 13 residues.

This clone has only a few counts. The chain links TRBV11-2 to TRBJ2-7; TRBD1 aligns across 7 bases. Germline V CDR1 and CDR2: SGHAT, FQNNGV. CDR3 length equals 15 residues. V shed 4 bases and J 0 bases; nucleotides not matched to a gene: 6. The CDR3 nucleotides read TGTGCCAGCAGCTGGGGACAGATCAGCTCCTACGAGCAGTACTTC. Translated: CASSWGQISSYEQYF.